Here is one TCR beta chain with its context. The source of the sample is a study of blood T cell repertoires in COVID-19. Study information: The study drew acute and convalescent COVID-19 samples from the United States, Italy and Spain. PBMCs, B-cell-depleted T cells, or T cells provided the cDNA or gDNA that made up the material.

Germline CDR1 reads SGHAT; CDR2 reads FQNNGV. V lost 4 bases and J 5 bases, leaving 14 bases between the germline ends. The CDR3 is 14 amino acids. In the original analysis: Reference gene primers were amplified, and this amplification served to estimate nucleated cell counts. TCRdb's table, derived via immunoSEQ multiplex PCR, lists solely in-frame clones and lacks some. V, J and clone size were drawn from that table, and D and trimming were deduced from the DNA. The repertoire holds fewer than 350,000 clones, with approximately 81% as singletons. The V gene is TRBV11-2, the J gene TRBJ1-1, with a tentative D call TRBD1 (5 bases). This clonotype originated in a woman aged 60-70 years with active or convalescent COVID-19. Sequenced: peripheral blood. In DNA, the CDR3 is TGTGCCAGCAGCTCCAGGGTCGGGGGGACTGAAGCTTTCTTT. The encoded protein is CASSSRVGGTEAFF.